The next 26 T cell receptor beta chains were all read from a single sample in a study of T cell responses to AZD1222 COVID-19 vaccine. The method was immunoSEQ multiplex PCR; TCRdb's version includes in-frame clones alone and lacks a portion of them. The sample shows more than 100,000 clones, 87% of them seen only once. The sample here was peripheral blood, taken 28 days after the second AZD1222 dose. These TCRs come from an adult who received the AZD1222 COVID-19 vaccine.

This clone showed up just a few times. The V gene is TRBV28, the J gene TRBJ1-1; possibly TRBD1 for D (6 bases). CDR1 and CDR2 (germline): MDHEN, SYDVKM. There are 13 residues in the CDR3. The germline V and J ends were trimmed by 7 bases and 11 bases, with 20 bases remaining between them. The CDR3 nucleotides read TGTGCCAGCACCCGCGGGGGCGGGGTCGAGGCTTTCTTT. Amino acids: CASTRGGGVEAFF.

CDR3: CASSLVGATEAFF. The CDR3 coding sequence is TGTGCCAGCAGCCTAGTGGGGGCCACTGAAGCTTTCTTT. The genes are TRBV3-1 (or the pseudogene TRBV3-2) and TRBJ1-1, with D maybe TRBD1 (6 bases). CDR1 and CDR2 from the germline V gene are LGHDT and YNNKEL (reference sequence). The V gene lost 4 bases and the J gene lost 4 bases, with 10 bases spanning the gap. The CDR3 runs 13 residues.

The chain is built from TRBV12-3 or TRBV12-4 and TRBJ1-4; D is possibly TRBD1 (5 bases). V lost 3 bases to trimming and J lost 10 bases, with 6 bases between them. The CDR3 totals 11 residues. CDR3: CASSFGGKLFF. For the CDR3, the DNA is TGTGCCAGCAGTTTCGGGGGAAAACTGTTTTTT.

This rearrangement joins TRBV30 to TRBJ1-3, with D perhaps TRBD1 (6 bases). Germline V CDR1 and CDR2: GTSNPN, SVGIG (reference sequence). The germline V and J ends were trimmed by 3 bases and 4 bases, with 10 bases remaining between them. This CDR3 has 13 residues. The DNA of the CDR3 is TGTGCCTGGAGCGCAGGGGTCGGAAACACCATATATTTT. As protein: CAWSAGVGNTIYF.

This sequence joins TRBV28 and TRBJ1-3; TRBD1 might be the D (5 bases). Germline V gene sequence: CDR1 MDHEN, CDR2 SYDVKM. The V end was cut by 0 bases, the J end by 0 bases, with 12 bases between. The CDR3 totals 17 residues. In DNA, the CDR3 is TGTGCCAGCAGTTTATGGGCAGGGCGCTACTCTGGAAACACCATATATTTT. It encodes CASSLWAGRYSGNTIYF.

This clone appeared a few times. This chain's CDR3 is CASGLSSTRTANQPQHF. CDR3 coding DNA: TGTGCTAGTGGTTTGTCCTCGACAAGGACAGCCAATCAGCCCCAGCATTTT. This chain links TRBV12-5 with TRBJ1-5; possibly TRBD1 for D (6 bases). This CDR3 contains 17 residues. CDR1 is LGHNT and CDR2 is FRNRAP in the germline V gene. Trimming pared 2 bases from V and 3 bases from J, leaving 17 bases between.

The J gene is TRBJ2-2, the V gene TRBV7-9, with a possible D match to TRBD2 (5 bases). The CDR3 is 14 amino acids. Trimming took 4 bases from V and 8 from J, leaving 14 bases between them. Germline CDR1 reads SEHNR; CDR2 reads FQNEAQ (reference sequence). The CDR3 nucleotides are TGTGCCAGCAGCTCCCGGACTTTGGAGGGGGAGCTGTTTTTT. It translates to CASSSRTLEGELFF. The entire variable domain, with the rest obtained from reference TRBV7-9 and TRBJ2-2, is as follows: DTGVSQNPRHKITKRGQNVTFRCDPISEHNRLYWYRQTLGQGPEFLTYFQNEAQLEKSRLLSDRFSAERPKGSFSTLEIQRTEQGDSAMYLCASSSRTLEGELFFGEGSRLTVL.

This sequence joins TRBV5-1 and TRBJ1-1, with a possible D match to TRBD1 (6 bases). Germline V CDR1 and CDR2: SGHRS, YFSETQ. The CDR3 totals 15 residues. V was trimmed by 0 bases and J by 5 bases, leaving 14 bases between them. This CDR3 reads CASSLVEQGRTEAFF. CDR3 DNA sequence: TGCGCCAGCAGCTTGGTGGAACAGGGAAGGACTGAAGCTTTCTTT.

The rearrangement joins TRBV7-2 to TRBJ1-4, with a tentative D call TRBD1 (5 bases). The V end was cut by 4 bases, the J end by 7 bases, with 16 bases between. CDR1 is SGHTA and CDR2 is FQGNSA in the germline V gene. The CDR3 is 15 amino acids. This CDR3 reads CASSSWDVRGEKLFF. CDR3 coding DNA: TGTGCCAGCAGCTCCTGGGACGTTCGAGGTGAAAAACTGTTTTTT.

The genes are TRBV10-3 and TRBJ1-6, with 9 positions matching TRBD1. Per the germline V gene, CDR1 is ENHRY and CDR2 is SYGVKD. The length of the CDR3 is 14 residues. V lost 10 bases to trimming and J lost 9 bases; unmatched junction nucleotides: 10. CDR3 sequence: CATKETDRGSPLHF. The DNA for the CDR3 is TGTGCCACTAAGGAAACGGACAGGGGTTCACCCCTCCACTTT.

The rearrangement links TRBV7-8 to TRBJ1-6; D is unresolved. Looked up from germline, CDR1 is SGHVS and CDR2 is FQNEAQ. The CDR3 consists of 13 residues. V was cut by 5 bases and J by 10 bases, with 12 bases left in between. This CDR3 is CASSRYRGSPLHF. In DNA form, the CDR3 reads TGTGCCAGCAGCCGATACCGAGGATCACCCCTCCACTTT. The full variable domain, its missing parts supplied by reference TRBV7-8 and TRBJ1-6, is GAGVSQSPRYKVAKRGQDVALRCDPISGHVSLFWYQQALGQGPEFLTYFQNEAQLDKSGLPSDRFFAERPEGSVSTLKIQRTQQEDSAVYLCASSRYRGSPLHFGNGTRLTVT.

On this clone: This sample includes further DNA sequences coding for the same CDR3. This rearrangement joins TRBV12-3 or TRBV12-4 to TRBJ1-1; D perhaps matches TRBD1 (5 bases). Trimming shortened V by 2 bases and J by 3 bases, and 7 bases separated the two germline ends. CDR3 length: 13 residues. CDR3: CASSLTGDTEAFF. CDR3 bases: TGTGCCAGCAGTTTAACAGGTGACACTGAAGCTTTCTTT.

The rearrangement uses TRBV19 and TRBJ1-2; 9 bases align to TRBD1. Germline-derived CDR1 and CDR2 are LNHDA and SQIVND (reference sequence). The junction had 13 bases not matched to a gene; V was cut back by 7 bases and J by 7 bases. The CDR3 spans 15 residues. CDR3 amino acids: CASKGFPGQGFGYTF. The CDR3 coding sequence is TGTGCCAGTAAGGGCTTCCCGGGACAGGGTTTTGGCTACACCTTC.

The chain joins TRBV7-2 to TRBJ1-4; D gene uncertain. Germline V CDR1 and CDR2: SGHTA, FQGNSA. Trimming took 2 bases from V and 0 from J, leaving 10 bases between them. The CDR3 is 16 amino acids. CDR3 region: CASSLNSPATNEKLFF. In DNA form, the CDR3 reads TGTGCCAGCAGCTTAAATTCACCAGCAACTAATGAAAAACTGTTTTTT.

The V call is TRBV6-4, the J call TRBJ1-6, with 9 nucleotides matching TRBD1. V gave up 3 bases and J gave up 7 bases; unmatched junction bases: 4. This CDR3 is built from 15 residues. The germline V gene has CDR1 MRHNA and CDR2 SNTAGT. The CDR3 is CASSEGTGWNSPLHF. CDR3 bases: TGTGCCAGCAGTGAAGGGACAGGGTGGAATTCACCCCTCCACTTT.

The V call is TRBV3-1 (or the pseudogene TRBV3-2), the J call TRBJ2-7, with a tentative D call TRBD2 (6 bases). Deletions cut 3 bases from V and 5 bases from J, with 14 bases between. Germline values: CDR1 LGHDT, CDR2 YNNKEL (reference sequence). This CDR3 has 14 residues. CDR3 coding DNA: TGTGCCAGCAGCCAGGGGTCTTGGGAGGACGAGCAGTACTTC. Protein product: CASSQGSWEDEQYF.

The chain recombines TRBV4-3 with TRBJ2-4; D call uncertain. The V gene lost 3 bases and the J gene lost 2 bases, with 2 bases spanning the gap. The CDR3 consists of 12 residues. Germline V CDR1 and CDR2: LGHNA, YSLEER. CDR3 protein: CASSQSKNIQYF. In nucleotides, the CDR3 is TGCGCCAGCAGCCAGTCCAAAAACATTCAGTACTTC.

The chain carries TRBV7-8 and TRBJ1-1; the D is unclear. Trimming cost V 7 bases and J 0 bases, with 15 bases left between them. Germline CDR1 reads SGHVS; CDR2 reads FQNEAQ. This CDR3 is 15 amino acids long. CDR3: CASKSFGVLNTEAFF. In DNA, the CDR3 is TGTGCCAGCAAATCTTTCGGGGTACTGAACACTGAAGCTTTCTTT. Full variable domain (rest looked up from reference TRBV7-8 and TRBJ1-1): GAGVSQSPRYKVAKRGQDVALRCDPISGHVSLFWYQQALGQGPEFLTYFQNEAQLDKSGLPSDRFFAERPEGSVSTLKIQRTQQEDSAVYLCASKSFGVLNTEAFFGQGTRLTVV.

The chain links TRBV4-1 to TRBJ1-1, with 10 bases aligning to TRBD1. The CDR3 length is 16 residues. The germline V gene encodes CDR1 MGHRA and CDR2 YSYEKL. V dropped 0 bases and J dropped 8; count of bases not matched to a gene: 9. CDR3 region: CASSQDLGQGSKEAFF. In DNA form, the CDR3 reads TGCGCCAGCAGCCAAGATTTGGGACAGGGGTCAAAGGAAGCTTTCTTT.

This clone appeared once. An end of the junction differs from the germline gene, which may be a read error. V and J are TRBV7-7 and TRBJ1-2, with 7 bases fitting TRBD1. The germline V gene encodes CDR1 SSHAT and CDR2 FNYEAQ (reference sequence). The CDR3 length is 15 residues. CDR3 region: CASSPLGTAKEGYTF. CDR3 DNA sequence: TGTGCTAGCAGCCCCCTCGGGACAGCTAAGGAAGGCTACACCTTC.

V and J are TRBV6-2 or TRBV6-3 and TRBJ2-5, with D tentatively TRBD1 or TRBD2 (6 bases each). This CDR3 contains 15 residues. In germline, CDR1 is MNHEY, CDR2 SVGEGT. Deletions cut 2 bases from V and 4 bases from J, with 14 bases between. As DNA, the CDR3 is TGTGCCAGCAGTTACAGGGGGGAGGTTGGAGAGACCCAGTACTTC. It yields the protein CASSYRGEVGETQYF.

The chain recombines TRBV4-2 with TRBJ1-1, with D tentatively TRBD1 (5 bases). The germline gives CDR1 LGHNA, CDR2 YNFKEQ. The CDR3 is made up of 14 amino acids. Trimming cost V 2 bases and J 4 bases, with 11 bases left between them. In nucleotides, the CDR3 is TGTGCCAGCAGCCAACAAAGGGACGGCACTGAAGCTTTCTTT. It encodes CASSQQRDGTEAFF.

The gene calls are TRBV3-1 (or the pseudogene TRBV3-2) and TRBJ1-1; D gene uncertain. The CDR3 totals 14 residues. Germline CDR1 is LGHDT and CDR2 is YNNKEL (reference sequence). Trimming cost V 0 bases and J 5 bases, with 10 bases left between them. The chain's CDR3 is CASSQDVGSTEAFF. The CDR3 nucleotides read TGTGCCAGCAGCCAAGATGTTGGCAGTACTGAAGCTTTCTTT.

The chain carries TRBV6-2 or TRBV6-3 and TRBJ1-5; tentative D call: TRBD1 (5 bases). The V gene lost 3 bases and the J gene lost 10 bases, with 7 bases spanning the gap. The V gene's germline CDR1 is MNHEY and CDR2 SVGEGT. This CDR3 spans 11 amino acids. CDR3 sequence reads: CASSYQGPQHF. DNA for the CDR3: TGTGCCAGCAGTTATCAGGGACCCCAGCATTTT.

This chain links TRBV6-5 with TRBJ2-5; D is possibly TRBD2 (7 bases). The CDR3 extends over 15 amino acids. Germline values: CDR1 MNHEY, CDR2 SVGAGI. Between the trimmed V and J ends, which lost 4 bases and 1 base, there was a span of 13 bases. Written as DNA, the CDR3 is TGTGCCAGCAGTTTAGGGGGGGCCCCCCAAGAGACCCAGTACTTC. This codes for CASSLGGAPQETQYF.

The chain employs TRBV10-1 and TRBJ1-2, with D uncertain. The germline V gene encodes CDR1 WNHNN and CDR2 SYGVQD (reference sequence). CDR3 length: 15 amino acids. Between the trimmed V and J ends, which lost 10 bases and 3 bases, there was a span of 21 bases. The chain's CDR3 is CAIPSGIPKHYGYTF. The DNA of the CDR3 is TGCGCCATCCCTTCCGGGATACCCAAACACTATGGCTACACCTTC.